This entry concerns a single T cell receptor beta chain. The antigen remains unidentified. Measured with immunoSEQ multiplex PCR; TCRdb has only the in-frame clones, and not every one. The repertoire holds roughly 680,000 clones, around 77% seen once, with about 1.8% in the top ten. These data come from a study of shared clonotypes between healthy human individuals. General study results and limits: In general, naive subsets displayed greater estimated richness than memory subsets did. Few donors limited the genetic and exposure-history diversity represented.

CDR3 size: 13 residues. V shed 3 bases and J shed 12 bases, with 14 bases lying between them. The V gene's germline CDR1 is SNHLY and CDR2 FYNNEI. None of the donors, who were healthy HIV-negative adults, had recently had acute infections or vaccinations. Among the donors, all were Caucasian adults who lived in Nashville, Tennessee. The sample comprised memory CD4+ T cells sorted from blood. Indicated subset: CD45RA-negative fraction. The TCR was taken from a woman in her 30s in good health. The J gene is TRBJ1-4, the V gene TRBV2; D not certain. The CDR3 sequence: CASSEWSMGQLFF. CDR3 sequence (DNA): TGTGCCAGCAGTGAGTGGTCTATGGGCCAACTGTTTTTT.